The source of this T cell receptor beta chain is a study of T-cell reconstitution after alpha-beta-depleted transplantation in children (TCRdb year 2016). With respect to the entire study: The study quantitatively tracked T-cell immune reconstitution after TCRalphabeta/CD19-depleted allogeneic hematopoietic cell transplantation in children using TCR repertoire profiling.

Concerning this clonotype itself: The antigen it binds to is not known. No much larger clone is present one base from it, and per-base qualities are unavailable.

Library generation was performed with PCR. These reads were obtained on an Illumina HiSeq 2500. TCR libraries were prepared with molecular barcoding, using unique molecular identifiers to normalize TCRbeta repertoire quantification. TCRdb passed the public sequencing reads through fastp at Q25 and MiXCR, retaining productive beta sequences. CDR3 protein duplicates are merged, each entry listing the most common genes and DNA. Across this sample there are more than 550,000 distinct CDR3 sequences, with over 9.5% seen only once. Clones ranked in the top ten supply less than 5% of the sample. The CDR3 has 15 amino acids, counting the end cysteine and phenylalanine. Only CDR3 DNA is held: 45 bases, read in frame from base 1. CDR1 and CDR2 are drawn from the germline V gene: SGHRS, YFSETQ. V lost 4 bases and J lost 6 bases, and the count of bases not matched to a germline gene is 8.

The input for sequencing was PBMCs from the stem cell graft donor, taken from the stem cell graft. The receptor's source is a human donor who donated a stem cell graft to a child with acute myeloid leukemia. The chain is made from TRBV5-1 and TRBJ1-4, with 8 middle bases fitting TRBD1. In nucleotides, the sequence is TGCGCCAGCAGCGCCGGGACAGGATTATATGAAAAACTGTTTTTT. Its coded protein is CASSAGTGLYEKLFF.